This T cell receptor (beta chain) comes out of a study of beta chain features in type 1 diabetes. Study observations and caveats: Shorter TCRB CDR3s, moderately but significantly so, marked every one of the four CD4+ subsets in Type 1 diabetes patients.

Expressed TCRB transcripts were sequenced after all isolated RNA was converted to cDNA. Clones were read by immunoSEQ multiplex PCR, and TCRdb kept only the in-frame ones, dropping some. Of 100,000 to 150,000 clones in the sample, 9% were seen once. On this clone itself: Its antigen remains unknown.

The CDR3 covers 18 residues. Germline assignment: CDR1 SGHTA and CDR2 FQGTGA. With V trimmed by 1 base and J by 2 bases, 11 bases remained unmatched. Sequencing input: central memory CD4+ T cells from blood. V is TRBV7-3 and J is TRBJ2-7; 10 bases are a match to TRBD1. This clonotype was obtained from a man younger than 40 with type 1 diabetes. As DNA, the CDR3 is TGTGCCAGCAGCTTAAGCGGGACAGGGGCCCTTGGGGCCTACGAGCAGTACTTC. It encodes CASSLSGTGALGAYEQYF.